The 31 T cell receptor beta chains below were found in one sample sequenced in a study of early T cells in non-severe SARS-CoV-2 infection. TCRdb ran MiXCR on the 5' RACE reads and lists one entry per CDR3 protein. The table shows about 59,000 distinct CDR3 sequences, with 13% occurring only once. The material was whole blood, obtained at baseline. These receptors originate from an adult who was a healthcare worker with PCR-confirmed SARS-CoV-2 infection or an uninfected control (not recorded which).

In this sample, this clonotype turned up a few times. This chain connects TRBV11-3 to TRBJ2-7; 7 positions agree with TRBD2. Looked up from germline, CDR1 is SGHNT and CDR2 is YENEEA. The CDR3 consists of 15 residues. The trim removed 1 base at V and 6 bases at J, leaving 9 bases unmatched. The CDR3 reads CASSLAPGLVREQYF. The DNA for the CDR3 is TGTGCCAGCAGCTTAGCCCCTGGACTAGTTCGCGAGCAGTACTTC. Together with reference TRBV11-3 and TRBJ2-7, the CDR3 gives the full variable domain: EAGVVQSPRYKIIEKKQPVAFWCNPISGHNTLYWYLQNLGQGPELLIRYENEEAVDDSQLPKDRFSAERLKGVDSTLKIQPAELGDSAVYLCASSLAPGLVREQYFGPGTRLTVT.

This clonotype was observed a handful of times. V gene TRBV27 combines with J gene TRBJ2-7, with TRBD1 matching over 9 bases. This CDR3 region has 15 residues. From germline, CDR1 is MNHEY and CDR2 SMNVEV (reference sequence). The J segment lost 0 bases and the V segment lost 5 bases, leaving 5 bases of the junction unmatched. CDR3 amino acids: CASSLTGGASYEQYF. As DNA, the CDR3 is TGTGCCAGCAGTCTCACAGGGGGCGCCTCCTACGAGCAGTACTTC.

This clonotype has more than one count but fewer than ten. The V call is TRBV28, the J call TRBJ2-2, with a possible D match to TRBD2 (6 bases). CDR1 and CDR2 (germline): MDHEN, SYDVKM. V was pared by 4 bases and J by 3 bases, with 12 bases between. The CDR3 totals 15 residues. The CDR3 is CASSSFGTYTGELFF. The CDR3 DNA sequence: TGTGCCAGCAGTTCATTCGGGACTTACACCGGGGAGCTGTTTTTT.

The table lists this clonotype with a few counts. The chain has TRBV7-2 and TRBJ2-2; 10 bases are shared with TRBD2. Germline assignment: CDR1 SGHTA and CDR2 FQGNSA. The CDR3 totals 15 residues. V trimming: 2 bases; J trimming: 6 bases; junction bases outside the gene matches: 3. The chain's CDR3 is CASSLLAGVSGELFF. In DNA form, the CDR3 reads TGTGCCAGCAGCTTACTAGCGGGAGTATCCGGGGAGCTGTTTTTT.

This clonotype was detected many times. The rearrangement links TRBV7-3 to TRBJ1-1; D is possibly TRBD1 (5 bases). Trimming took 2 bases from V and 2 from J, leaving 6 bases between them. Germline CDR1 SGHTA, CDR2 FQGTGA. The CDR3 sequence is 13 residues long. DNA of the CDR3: TGTGCCAGCAGCTTAGACAGTAACACTGAAGCTTTCTTT. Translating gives CASSLDSNTEAFF.

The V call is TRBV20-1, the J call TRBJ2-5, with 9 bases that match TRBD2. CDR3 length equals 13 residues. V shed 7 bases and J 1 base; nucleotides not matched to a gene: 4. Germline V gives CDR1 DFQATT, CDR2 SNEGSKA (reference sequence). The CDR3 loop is CSEAGGTQETQYF. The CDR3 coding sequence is TGCAGTGAAGCGGGGGGCACCCAAGAGACCCAGTACTTC.

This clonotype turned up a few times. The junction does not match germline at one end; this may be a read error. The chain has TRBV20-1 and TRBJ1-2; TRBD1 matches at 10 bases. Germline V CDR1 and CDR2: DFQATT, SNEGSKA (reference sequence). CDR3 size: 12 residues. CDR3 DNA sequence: TGCAGTGCTGGAGACAGGGGGCATGGCTACACCTTC. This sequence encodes CSAGDRGHGYTF.

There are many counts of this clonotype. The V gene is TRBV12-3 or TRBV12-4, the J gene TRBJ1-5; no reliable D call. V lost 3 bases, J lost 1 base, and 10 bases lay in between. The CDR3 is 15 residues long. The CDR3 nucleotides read TGTGCCAGCAGTTTTCGTGGGCAGAGCAATCAGCCCCAGCATTTT. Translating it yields CASSFRGQSNQPQHF.

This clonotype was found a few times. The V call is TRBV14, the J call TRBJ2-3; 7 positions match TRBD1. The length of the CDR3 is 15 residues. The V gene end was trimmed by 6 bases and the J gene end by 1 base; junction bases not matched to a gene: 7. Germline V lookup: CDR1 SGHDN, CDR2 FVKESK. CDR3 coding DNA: TGTGCCAGCAGTCAAAGGGACAGCCGCACAGATACGCAGTATTTT. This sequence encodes CASSQRDSRTDTQYF.

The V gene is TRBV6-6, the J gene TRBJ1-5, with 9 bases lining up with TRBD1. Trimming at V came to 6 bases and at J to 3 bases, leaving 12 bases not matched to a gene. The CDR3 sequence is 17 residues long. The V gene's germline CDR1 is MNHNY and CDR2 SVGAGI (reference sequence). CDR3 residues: CASSRPRDRVFNQPQHF. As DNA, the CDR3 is TGTGCCAGCAGCCGCCCCCGGGACAGGGTCTTCAATCAGCCCCAGCATTTT.

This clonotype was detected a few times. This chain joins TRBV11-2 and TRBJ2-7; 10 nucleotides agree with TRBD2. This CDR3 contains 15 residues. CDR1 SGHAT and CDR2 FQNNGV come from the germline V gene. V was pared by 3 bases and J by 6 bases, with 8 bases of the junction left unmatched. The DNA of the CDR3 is TGTGCCAGCAGCTTTCTAGCGGGAGATCTTGGCGAGCAGTACTTC. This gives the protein CASSFLAGDLGEQYF.

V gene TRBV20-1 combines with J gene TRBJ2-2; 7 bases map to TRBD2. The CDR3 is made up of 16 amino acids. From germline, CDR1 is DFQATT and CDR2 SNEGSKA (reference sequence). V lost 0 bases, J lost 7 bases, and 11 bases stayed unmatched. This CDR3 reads CSARDLLAGEGGELFF. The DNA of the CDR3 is TGCAGTGCTAGAGATCTTCTGGCGGGGGAGGGCGGGGAGCTGTTTTTT.

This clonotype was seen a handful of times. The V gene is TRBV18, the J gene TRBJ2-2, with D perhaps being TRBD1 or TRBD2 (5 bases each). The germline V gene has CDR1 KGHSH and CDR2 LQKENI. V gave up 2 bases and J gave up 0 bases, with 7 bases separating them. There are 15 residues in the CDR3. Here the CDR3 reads CASSPVGANTGELFF. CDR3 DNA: TGTGCCAGCTCACCAGTGGGGGCGAACACCGGGGAGCTGTTTTTT.

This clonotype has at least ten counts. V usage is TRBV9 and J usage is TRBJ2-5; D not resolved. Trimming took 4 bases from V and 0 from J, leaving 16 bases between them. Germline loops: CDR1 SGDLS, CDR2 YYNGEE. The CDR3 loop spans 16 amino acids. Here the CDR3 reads CASSPRGVAYQETQYF. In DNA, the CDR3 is TGTGCCAGCAGCCCCCGCGGAGTAGCCTACCAAGAGACCCAGTACTTC.

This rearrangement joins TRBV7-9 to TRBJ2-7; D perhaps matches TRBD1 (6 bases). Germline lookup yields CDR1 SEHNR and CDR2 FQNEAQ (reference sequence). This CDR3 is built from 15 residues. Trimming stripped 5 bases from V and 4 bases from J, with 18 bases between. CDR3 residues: CASSDEGQTYYEQYF. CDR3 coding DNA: TGTGCCAGCAGCGACGAGGGACAAACCTATTACGAGCAGTACTTC. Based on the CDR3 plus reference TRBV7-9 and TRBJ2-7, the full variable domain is DTGVSQNPRHKITKRGQNVTFRCDPISEHNRLYWYRQTLGQGPEFLTYFQNEAQLEKSRLLSDRFSAERPKGSFSTLEIQRTEQGDSAMYLCASSDEGQTYYEQYFGPGTRLTVT.

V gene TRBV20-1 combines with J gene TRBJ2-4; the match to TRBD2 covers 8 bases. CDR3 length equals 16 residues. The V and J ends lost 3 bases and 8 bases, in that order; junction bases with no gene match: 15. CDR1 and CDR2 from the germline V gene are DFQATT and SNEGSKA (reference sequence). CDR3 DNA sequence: TGCAGTGCTAGCGTGACAGCGGGGGCCCCCCCGGACATTCAGTACTTC. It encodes CSASVTAGAPPDIQYF.

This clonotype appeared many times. The CDR3 nucleotides are TGTGCCAGCAGTGACCGACACCCTGGGGCAGAGACCCAGTACTTC. Protein sequence: CASSDRHPGAETQYF. The chain uses TRBV25-1 and TRBJ2-5; D is possibly TRBD1 (5 bases). V was shortened by 3 bases and J by 4 bases, with 15 bases between the two germline ends. Germline CDR1 is MGHDK and CDR2 is SYGVNS. The CDR3 runs 15 residues.

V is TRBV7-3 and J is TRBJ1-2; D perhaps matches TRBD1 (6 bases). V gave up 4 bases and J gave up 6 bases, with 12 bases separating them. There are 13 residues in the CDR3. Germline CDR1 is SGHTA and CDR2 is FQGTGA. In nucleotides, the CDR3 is TGTGCCAGCAGCTACCGGACAGCTGATGGCTACACCTTC. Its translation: CASSYRTADGYTF.

This CDR3 is CASSQGGGGWTEAFF. Written as DNA, the CDR3 is TGTGCCAGCAGCCAAGGTGGAGGGGGCTGGACTGAAGCTTTCTTT. The rearrangement uses TRBV14 and TRBJ1-1; 7 bases line up with TRBD1. The germline V gene has CDR1 SGHDN and CDR2 FVKESK. CDR3 size: 15 residues. V dropped 1 base and J dropped 5; count of bases not matched to a gene: 7.

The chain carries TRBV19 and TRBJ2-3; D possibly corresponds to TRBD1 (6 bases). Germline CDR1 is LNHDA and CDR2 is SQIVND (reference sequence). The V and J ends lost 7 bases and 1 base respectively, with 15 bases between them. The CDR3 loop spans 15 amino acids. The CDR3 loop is CASKVTGPGTDTQYF. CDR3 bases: TGTGCCAGTAAGGTAACAGGGCCTGGCACAGATACGCAGTATTTT.

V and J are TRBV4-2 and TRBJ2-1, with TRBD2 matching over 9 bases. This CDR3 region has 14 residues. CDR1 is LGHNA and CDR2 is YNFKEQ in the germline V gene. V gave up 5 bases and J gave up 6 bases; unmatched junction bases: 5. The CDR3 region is CASSTLAGSNEQFF. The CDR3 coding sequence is TGTGCCAGCAGCACCCTAGCGGGGTCCAATGAGCAGTTCTTC.

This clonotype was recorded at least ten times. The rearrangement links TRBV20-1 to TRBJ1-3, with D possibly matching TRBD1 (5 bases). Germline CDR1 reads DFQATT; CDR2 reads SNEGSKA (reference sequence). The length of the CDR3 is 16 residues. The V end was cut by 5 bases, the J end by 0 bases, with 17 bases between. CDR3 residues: CSALQRVGTSGNTIYF. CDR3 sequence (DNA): TGCAGTGCTCTACAAAGGGTTGGGACCTCTGGAAACACCATATATTTT.

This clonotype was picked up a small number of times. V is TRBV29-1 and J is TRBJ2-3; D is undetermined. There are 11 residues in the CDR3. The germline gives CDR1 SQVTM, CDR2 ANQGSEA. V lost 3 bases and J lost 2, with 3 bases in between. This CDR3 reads CSVDATDTQYF. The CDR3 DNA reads TGCAGCGTTGACGCCACAGATACGCAGTATTTT.

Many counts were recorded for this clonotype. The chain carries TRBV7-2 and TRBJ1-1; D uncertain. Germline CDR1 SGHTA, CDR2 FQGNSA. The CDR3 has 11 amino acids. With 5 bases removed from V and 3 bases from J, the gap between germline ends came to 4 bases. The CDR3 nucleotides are TGTGCCAGCAGCCCCTACACTGAAGCTTTCTTT. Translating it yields CASSPYTEAFF.

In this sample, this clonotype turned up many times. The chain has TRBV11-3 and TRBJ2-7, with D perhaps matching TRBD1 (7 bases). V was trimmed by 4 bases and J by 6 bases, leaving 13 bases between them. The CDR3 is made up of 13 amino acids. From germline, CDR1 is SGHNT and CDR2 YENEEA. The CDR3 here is CASSSRGTSEQYF. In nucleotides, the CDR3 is TGTGCCAGCAGCTCCAGGGGGACTTCCGAGCAGTACTTC.

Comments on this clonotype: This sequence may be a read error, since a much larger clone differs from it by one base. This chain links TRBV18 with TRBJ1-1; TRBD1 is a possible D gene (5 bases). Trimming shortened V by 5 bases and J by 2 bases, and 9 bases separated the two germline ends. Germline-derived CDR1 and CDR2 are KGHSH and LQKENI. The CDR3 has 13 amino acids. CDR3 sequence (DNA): TGTGCCAGCTCAAGGGGACTAAACACTGAAGCTTTCTTT. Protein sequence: CASSRGLNTEAFF.

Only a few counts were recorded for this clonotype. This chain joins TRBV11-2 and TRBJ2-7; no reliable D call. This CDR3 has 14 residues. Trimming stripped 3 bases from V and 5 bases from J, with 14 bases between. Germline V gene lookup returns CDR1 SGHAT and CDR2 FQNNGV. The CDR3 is CASSFPPYVNEQYF. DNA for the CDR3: TGTGCCAGCAGCTTCCCCCCCTACGTGAACGAGCAGTACTTC.

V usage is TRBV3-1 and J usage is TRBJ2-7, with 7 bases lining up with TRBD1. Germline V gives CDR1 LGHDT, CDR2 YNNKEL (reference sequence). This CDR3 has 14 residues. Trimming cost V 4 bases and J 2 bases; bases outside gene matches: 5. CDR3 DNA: TGTGCCAGCAGCCTGACAGGGAAACCCTACGAGCAGTACTTC. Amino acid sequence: CASSLTGKPYEQYF.

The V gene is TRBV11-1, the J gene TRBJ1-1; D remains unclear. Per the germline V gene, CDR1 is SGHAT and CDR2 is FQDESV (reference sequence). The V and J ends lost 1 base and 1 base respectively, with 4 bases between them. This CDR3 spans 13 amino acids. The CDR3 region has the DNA TGTGCCAGCAGCTTAGGGTCGAACACTGAAGCTTTCTTT. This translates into CASSLGSNTEAFF.

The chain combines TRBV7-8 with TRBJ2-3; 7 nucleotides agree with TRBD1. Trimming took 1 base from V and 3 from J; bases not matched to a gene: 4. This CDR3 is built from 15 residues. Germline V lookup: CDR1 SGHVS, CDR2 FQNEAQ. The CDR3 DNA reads TGTGCCAGCAGCTTAGTTCAGGGGGTAACAGATACGCAGTATTTT. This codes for CASSLVQGVTDTQYF.

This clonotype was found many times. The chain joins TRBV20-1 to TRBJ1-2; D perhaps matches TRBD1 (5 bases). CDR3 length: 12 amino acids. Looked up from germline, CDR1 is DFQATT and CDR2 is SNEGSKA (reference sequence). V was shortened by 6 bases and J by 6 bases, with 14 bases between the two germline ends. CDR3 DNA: TGCAGTGCCACAGGAAGCTATGATGGCTACACCTTC. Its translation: CSATGSYDGYTF.